This T cell receptor beta chain derives from a study of blood T cell repertoires in COVID-19 (dated by TCRdb to between 2020 and 2021). Looking at the study overall: Samples covering the acute and convalescent phases of COVID-19 were provided by collaborators in the United States, Italy and Spain. Sample metadata almost always included a de-identified subject ID, COVID-19 status, age in years and sex. The samples were drawn from the first 160 participants of the ongoing ImmuneRACE study and from over 950 subjects provided by 6 global collaborators. A freely available public database, intended as a resource for researchers studying the immune response to SARS-CoV-2, is where the repertoires were released. Deeply sampled blood TCRbeta repertoires from subjects exposed to, actively infected with, or recovered from COVID-19 were included in the dataset. Where available, HLA class I and class II types were taken from metadata supplied by the sample provider and were not determined by assay-based typing. The material from the prospective study consisted of cDNA or gDNA derived from T cells, B-cell-depleted T cells, or PBMCs. General study outcomes and caveats: Clinical and demographic metadata were provided uncurated, with the amount varying by source and participant.

V is cut by 3 bases and J by 7 bases, and the space between the germline ends is 7 bases. The germline V gene gives CDR1 as SGHTA and CDR2 as FQGNSA. Its CDR3 holds 12 amino acids, cysteine through phenylalanine. This entry keeps only the CDR3 DNA: 36 bases, framed from base 1. The immunoSEQ Assay, a bias-controlled multiplex PCR, was used to amplify TCRbeta CDR3 regions from genomic DNA. In the paper's pipeline: The number of nucleated cells in each sample was estimated by amplification of reference gene primers within the assay. To quantify the absolute abundance of each unique TCRbeta CDR3 rearrangement, sequence reads were collapsed and filtered. Productive Simpson clonality was computed per sample as the square root of Simpson's diversity index over productive rearrangements. TCRdb stores this immuneACCESS table with in-frame sequences only. Part of the clones is absent; in the studies checked, under half of the shortfall reflects unresolved V genes, and no reason is known for the rest. Clone size and the V and J calls come from that table; the DNA yielded D and trimming. In this sample the table shows over 150,000 clones, roughly 80% of which occur a single time. Of the sample, 2.8% is held by the ten largest clones.

Whole blood was collected in K2EDTA tubes by collaborating institutions according to the institutions' own protocols. For TCRbeta analysis, collaborators shipped samples as frozen whole blood, isolated PBMCs, or DNA extracted from either of those sample types. As concerns this clone: What antigen it recognizes has not been identified. No qualities accompany the bases; no much larger clone lies one base away.

The chain is encoded by TRBV7-2 joined to TRBJ2-1; the D gene cannot be resolved reliably. Sequenced input: peripheral blood. This receptor was obtained from a man aged 70 or older with acute or convalescent COVID-19. The DNA sequence follows: TGTGCCAGCAGCTTCTTAACTAATGAGCAGTTCTTC. This codes for CASSFLTNEQFF.